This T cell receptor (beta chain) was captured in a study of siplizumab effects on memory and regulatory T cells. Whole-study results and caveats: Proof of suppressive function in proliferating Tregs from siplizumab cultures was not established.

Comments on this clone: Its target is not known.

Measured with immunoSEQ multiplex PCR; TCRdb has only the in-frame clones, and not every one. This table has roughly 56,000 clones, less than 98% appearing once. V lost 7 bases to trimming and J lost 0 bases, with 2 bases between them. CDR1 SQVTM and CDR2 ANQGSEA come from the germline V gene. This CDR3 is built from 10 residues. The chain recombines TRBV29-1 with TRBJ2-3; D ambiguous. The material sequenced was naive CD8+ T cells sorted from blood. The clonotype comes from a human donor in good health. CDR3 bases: TGCAGCGGAAGCACAGATACGCAGTATTTT. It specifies CSGSTDTQYF.